The next 10 T cell receptor beta chains were all read from a single sample in a study of T cells expressing NK-cell markers. TCRdb reprocessed the 5' RACE reads, with one entry per CDR3 protein and no DNA. The sample totals over 150,000 distinct CDR3 sequences. Sequenced input: blood T cells: a sorted CD56 or NKG2C T cell subset, CD4+ or CD8+ T cells, or bulk PBMC T cells (not recorded which). Source of these receptors: a woman between 45 and 65 years old in good health.

The V gene is TRBV20-1, the J gene TRBJ2-3. The germline gives CDR1 DFQATT, CDR2 SNEGSKA (reference sequence). This CDR3 spans 15 amino acids. The CDR3: CSARDLEIVADTQYF.

The V and J genes are TRBV19 and TRBJ1-5. The CDR3 is 14 residues long. Germline V CDR1 and CDR2: LNHDA, SQIVND (reference sequence). CDR3 sequence: CASSIDLGSQPQHF.

The chain recombines TRBV27 with TRBJ1-5; there is no DNA to check the TCRdb D call of TRBD1. CDR1 and CDR2 (germline): MNHEY, SMNVEV (reference sequence). This CDR3 has 13 residues. CDR3 amino acids: CASSRQNNQPQHF.

The rearrangement uses TRBV7-6 and TRBJ2-1. The CDR3 length is 13 residues. Germline CDR1 reads SGHVS; CDR2 reads FNYEAQ. This chain's CDR3 is CASSQTSYNEQFF.

This sequence joins TRBV19 and TRBJ2-3. CDR3 size: 12 residues. CDR1 LNHDA and CDR2 SQIVND come from the germline V gene (reference sequence). The CDR3 here is CASSLIDDTQYF.

This chain links TRBV4-1 with TRBJ2-3; TCRdb selects TRBD1, and the lack of DNA leaves this call unchecked. The germline V gene encodes CDR1 MGHRA and CDR2 YSYEKL. The CDR3 sequence is 14 residues long. CDR3: CASSTPPGEDTQYF.

This chain uses TRBV10-3 with TRBJ2-2. From germline, CDR1 is ENHRY and CDR2 SYGVKD. The CDR3 is made up of 18 amino acids. This CDR3 reads CAISDRLSFGEVTGELFF.

The rearrangement joins TRBV12-3 or TRBV12-4 to TRBJ2-7. The CDR3 runs 12 residues. CDR3 sequence reads: CASSSSLYEQYF.

This chain uses TRBV5-6 with TRBJ2-4; the TCRdb call, TRBD2, lacks DNA for checking. Looked up from germline, CDR1 is SGHDT and CDR2 is YYEEEE. This CDR3 has 14 residues. Here the CDR3 reads CASMPLAGLNIQYF.

The V and J genes are TRBV4-1 and TRBJ1-1; TCRdb's D gene call, TRBD1, goes unchecked for lack of DNA. CDR3 length: 15 amino acids. Germline assignment: CDR1 MGHRA and CDR2 YSYEKL. The chain's CDR3 is CASSIRQGRNTEAFF.